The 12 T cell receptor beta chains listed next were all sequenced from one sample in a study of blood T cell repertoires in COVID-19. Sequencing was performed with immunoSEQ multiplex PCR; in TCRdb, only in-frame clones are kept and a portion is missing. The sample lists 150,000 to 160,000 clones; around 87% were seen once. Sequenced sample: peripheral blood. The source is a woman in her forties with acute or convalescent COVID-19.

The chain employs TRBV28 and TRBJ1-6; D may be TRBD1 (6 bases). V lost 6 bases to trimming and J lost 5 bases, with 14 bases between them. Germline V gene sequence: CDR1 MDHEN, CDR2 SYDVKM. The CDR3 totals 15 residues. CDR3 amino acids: CASSPNDRHNSPLHF. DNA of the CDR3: TGTGCCAGCAGCCCCAACGACAGGCATAATTCACCCCTCCACTTT.

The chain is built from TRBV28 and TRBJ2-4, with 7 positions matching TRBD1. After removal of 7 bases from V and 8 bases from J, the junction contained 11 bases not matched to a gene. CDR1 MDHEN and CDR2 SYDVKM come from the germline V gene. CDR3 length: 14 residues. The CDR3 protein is CASNFGPGGDIQYF. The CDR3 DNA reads TGTGCCAGCAACTTTGGGCCAGGGGGAGACATTCAGTACTTC.

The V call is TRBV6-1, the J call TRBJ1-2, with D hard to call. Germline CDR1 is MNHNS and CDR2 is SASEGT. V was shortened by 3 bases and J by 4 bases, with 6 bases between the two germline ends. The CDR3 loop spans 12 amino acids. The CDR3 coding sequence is TGTGCCAGCAGTGACGGGATCTATGGCTACACCTTC. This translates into CASSDGIYGYTF.

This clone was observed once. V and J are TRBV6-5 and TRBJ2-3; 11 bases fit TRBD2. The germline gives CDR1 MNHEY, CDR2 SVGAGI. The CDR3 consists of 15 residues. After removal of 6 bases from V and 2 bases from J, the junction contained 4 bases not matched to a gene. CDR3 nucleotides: TGTGCCAGCAGGGCGGGACTAGCGGACACAGATACGCAGTATTTT. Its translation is CASRAGLADTDTQYF.

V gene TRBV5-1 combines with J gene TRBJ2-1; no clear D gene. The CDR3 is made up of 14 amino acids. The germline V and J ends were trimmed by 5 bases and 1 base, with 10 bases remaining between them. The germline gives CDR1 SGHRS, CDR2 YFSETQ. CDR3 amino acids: CASSNMASYNEQFF. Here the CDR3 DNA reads TGCGCCAGCAGTAATATGGCTTCCTACAATGAGCAGTTCTTC.

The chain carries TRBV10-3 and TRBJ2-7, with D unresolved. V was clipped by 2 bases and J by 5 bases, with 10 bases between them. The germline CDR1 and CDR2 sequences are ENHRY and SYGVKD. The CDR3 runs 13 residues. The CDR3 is CAISEPVRNEQYF. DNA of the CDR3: TGTGCCATCAGTGAGCCGGTTCGTAACGAGCAGTACTTC.

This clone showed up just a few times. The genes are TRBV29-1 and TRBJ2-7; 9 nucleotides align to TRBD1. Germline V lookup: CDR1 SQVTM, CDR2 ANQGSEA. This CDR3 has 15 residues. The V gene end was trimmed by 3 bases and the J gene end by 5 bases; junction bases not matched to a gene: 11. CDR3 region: CSVDTGTGFRNEQYF. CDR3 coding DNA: TGCAGCGTTGACACCGGGACAGGGTTTCGGAACGAGCAGTACTTC.

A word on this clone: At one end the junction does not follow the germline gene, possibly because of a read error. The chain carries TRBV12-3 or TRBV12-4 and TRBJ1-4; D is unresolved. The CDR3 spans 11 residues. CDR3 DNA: TGTGCCAGCAGTTTAGGAGGCAAACTGGTTTTT. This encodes CASSLGGKLVF.

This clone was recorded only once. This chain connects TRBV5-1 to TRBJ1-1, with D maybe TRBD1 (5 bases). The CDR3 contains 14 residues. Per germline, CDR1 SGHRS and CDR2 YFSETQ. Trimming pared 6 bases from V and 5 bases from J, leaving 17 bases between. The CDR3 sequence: CASKLSRAGTEAFF. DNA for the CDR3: TGCGCCAGCAAACTTAGCAGGGCGGGGACTGAAGCTTTCTTT.

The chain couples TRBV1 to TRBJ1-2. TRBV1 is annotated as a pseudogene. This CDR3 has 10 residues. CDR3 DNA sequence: TGCACCAGCAGGAATAGTGGCTACACCTTC. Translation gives CTSRNSGYTF.

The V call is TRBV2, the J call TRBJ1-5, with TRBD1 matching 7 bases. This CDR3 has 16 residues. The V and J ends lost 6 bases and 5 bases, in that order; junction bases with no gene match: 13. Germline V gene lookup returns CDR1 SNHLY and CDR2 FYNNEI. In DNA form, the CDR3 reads TGTGCCAGCAGGGGGGACAGTAGAACGAACTATCAGCCCCAGCATTTT. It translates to CASRGDSRTNYQPQHF.

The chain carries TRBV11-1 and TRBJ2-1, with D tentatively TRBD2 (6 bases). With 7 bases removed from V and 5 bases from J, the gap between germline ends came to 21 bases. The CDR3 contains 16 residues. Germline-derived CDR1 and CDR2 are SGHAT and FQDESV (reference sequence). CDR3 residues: CASNWNWERANNEQFF. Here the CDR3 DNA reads TGTGCCAGCAACTGGAATTGGGAGCGGGCCAACAATGAGCAGTTCTTC.